Listed below are T cell receptor beta chains from one sample, sequenced in a study of technical replicates of blood from a handful of donors. The data were produced by immunoSEQ multiplex PCR, yet TCRdb's version contains in-frame clones alone and is incomplete. The sample yields tens of thousands of clones, roughly 90% seen once. Sequencing input: T cells isolated from PBMCs. These receptors were obtained from a human donor in good health. Both conserved end residues are part of each CDR3. The order of the fields is V gene, D gene, J gene, clone size, CDR3 DNA, CDR3 protein. A D gene is named only where the DNA matches it firmly. Expanded clones get a size class; other rows say once, few or many, or leave the size out.

>TRBV4-1|TRBD2|TRBJ2-3|.
TGCGCCAGCAGCCAAGTATTTAGCGGGGTAACAGATACGCAGTATTTT
CASSQVFSGVTDTQYF
>TRBV27|.|TRBJ1-1|.
TGTGCCAGCAGTTTGACGGGAGACACTGAAGCTTTCTTT
CASSLTGDTEAFF
>TRBV19|TRBD1|TRBJ2-7|.
TGTGCCAGTAGTGTTGGACAGGTCTCCAACGAGCAGTACTTC
CASSVGQVSNEQYF
>TRBV7-9|TRBD2|TRBJ2-1|.
TGTGCCAGCAGCTTAGATTCCGGGAGGGCTGGCTACAATGAGCAGTTCTTC
CASSLDSGRAGYNEQFF
>TRBV5-6|TRBD1|TRBJ1-5|.
TGTGCCAGCAGCTCACAGGGGGCATTTTTGGCCCAGCATTTT
CASSSQGAFLAQHF
>TRBV19|TRBD2|TRBJ2-7|.
TGTGCCAGTAGTATAATGAGCGGGAGCTACGAGCAGTACTTC
CASSIMSGSYEQYF
>TRBV5-4|.|TRBJ2-7|once
TGTGCCAGCAGCTTGGAGTGGCAGGGCTACGAGCAGTACTTC
CASSLEWQGYEQYF
>TRBV9|.|TRBJ2-1|.
TGTGCCAGCAGCGTCTTTCGGGAAGACAATGAGCAGTTCTTC
CASSVFREDNEQFF
>TRBV7-2|TRBD2|TRBJ2-7|.
TGTGCCAGCAGCCAGACGGGACTAGGCTACGAGCAGTACTTC
CASSQTGLGYEQYF
>TRBV9|.|TRBJ2-1|.
TGTGCCAGCAGCGAAGGAGGGTTTGGGGATGAGCAGTTCTTC
CASSEGGFGDEQFF
>TRBV6-1|.|TRBJ2-7|.
TGTGCCAGCAGTGATGCACAGGCCTACGAGCAGTACTTC
CASSDAQAYEQYF
>TRBV30|TRBD1|TRBJ1-2|.
TGTGCCTGGAGTACGACAGGGATCAACTATGGCTACACCTTC
CAWSTTGINYGYTF
>TRBV14|TRBD2|TRBJ2-3|.
TGTGCCAGCAGCCAATCCGGTAGCGGGAGAAGGAGCACAGATACGCAGTATTTT
CASSQSGSGRRSTDTQYF
>TRBV6-5|.|TRBJ1-2|.
TGTGCCAGCACTGATGGCACCAAATCCTATGGCTACACCTTC
CASTDGTKSYGYTF
>TRBV5-1|.|TRBJ2-7|.
TGCGCCAGCAGCTTCTTATACAGGGACGAGCAGTACTTC
CASSFLYRDEQYF
>TRBV28|TRBD1|TRBJ2-7|.
TGTGCCAGCAGTTCTGGGACAGGAGCCTACGAGCAGTACTTC
CASSSGTGAYEQYF
>TRBV4-1|TRBD2|TRBJ2-7|.
TGCGCCAGCAGCCCTCCCGGGAGACTAGCGGGAGATCACGAGCAGTACTTC
CASSPPGRLAGDHEQYF
>TRBV7-2|.|TRBJ1-2|.
TGTGCCAGCAGCCCTTTCAAAGATTACCAGGCTCAAGGCTACACCTTC
CASSPFKDYQAQGYTF
>TRBV7-2|.|TRBJ2-7|.
TGTGCCAGCAGCTTAGGCGTCTACGAGCAGTACTTC
CASSLGVYEQYF
>TRBV6-6|.|TRBJ1-4|once
TGTGCCAGCAGTTATAGTTACAGGGATGAAAAACTGTTTTTT
CASSYSYRDEKLFF
>TRBV25-1|TRBD2|TRBJ2-5|.
TGTGCCAGCAGTGAATATTTTACTAGCGGTGACCAAGAGACCCAGTACTTC
CASSEYFTSGDQETQYF
>TRBV2|.|TRBJ2-5|.
TGTGCCAGCATTCATGGACAACTCCAAGAGACCCAGTACTTC
CASIHGQLQETQYF
>TRBV4-1|TRBD2|TRBJ2-7|.
TGCGCCAGCAGCCAAGGACTAGCGCGCAACGAGCAGTACTTC
CASSQGLARNEQYF
>TRBV28|TRBD2|TRBJ2-3|.
TGTGCCAGCAGTCTCCAAGCGGGGAAAGCGTATTTT
CASSLQAGKAYF
>TRBV7-2|TRBD2|TRBJ2-5|.
TGTGCCAGCAGCTTAGTGTCTAGCGGGATAAGTGTATGGGAGACCCAGTACTTC
CASSLVSSGISVWETQYF
>TRBV7-2|.|TRBJ1-5|.
TGTGCCAGCAGCCAAGGGGTCACGTACGGCAATCAGCCCCAGCATTTT
CASSQGVTYGNQPQHF
>TRBV18|TRBD1|TRBJ1-1|.
TGTGCCAGCTCACCAAGAAACCCGAGCCCGGGACAGGGGTGGACTGAAGCTTTCTTT
CASSPRNPSPGQGWTEAFF
>TRBV7-8|TRBD1|TRBJ2-7|.
TGTGCCAGCAGCTGGGGACAGGCCTACGAGCAGTACTTC
CASSWGQAYEQYF
>TRBV29-1|TRBD2|TRBJ2-7|.
TGCAGCGTTGAGGGTCGGGTAGCGGGAGGCGAGCAGTACTTC
CSVEGRVAGGEQYF
>TRBV9|.|TRBJ1-2|.
TGTGCCAGCAGAGGGGCGCACTATGGCTACACCTTC
CASRGAHYGYTF
>TRBV5-1|.|TRBJ2-5|.
TGCGCCAGCAGCTGGAGGGAGACCCAGTACTTC
CASSWRETQYF